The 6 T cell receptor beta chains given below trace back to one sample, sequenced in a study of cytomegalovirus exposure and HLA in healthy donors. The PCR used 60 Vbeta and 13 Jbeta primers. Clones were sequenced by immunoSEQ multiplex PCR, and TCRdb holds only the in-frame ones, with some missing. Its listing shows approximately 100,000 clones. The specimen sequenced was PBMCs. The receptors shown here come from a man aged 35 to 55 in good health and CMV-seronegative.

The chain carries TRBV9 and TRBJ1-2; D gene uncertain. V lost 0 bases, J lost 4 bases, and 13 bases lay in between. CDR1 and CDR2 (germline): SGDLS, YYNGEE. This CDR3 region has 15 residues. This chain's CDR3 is CASSVDAGSTYGYTF. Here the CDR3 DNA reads TGTGCCAGCAGCGTAGATGCGGGGTCGACCTATGGCTACACCTTC.

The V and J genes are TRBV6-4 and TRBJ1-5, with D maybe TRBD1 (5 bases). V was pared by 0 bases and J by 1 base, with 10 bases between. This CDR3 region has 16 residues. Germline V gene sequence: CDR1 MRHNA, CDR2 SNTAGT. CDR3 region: CASSDSGQVSNQPQHF. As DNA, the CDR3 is TGTGCCAGCAGTGACTCGGGGCAGGTCAGCAATCAGCCCCAGCATTTT.

CDR3 sequence (DNA): TGTGCCAGCAGCTTAGTGGCGGATAATCAGCCCCAGCATTTT. Translating gives CASSLVADNQPQHF. The V and J genes are TRBV7-2 and TRBJ1-5; no firm D call. Per the germline V gene, CDR1 is SGHTA and CDR2 is FQGNSA. The germline V and J ends were trimmed by 1 base and 4 bases, with 8 bases remaining between them. The CDR3 runs to 14 residues.

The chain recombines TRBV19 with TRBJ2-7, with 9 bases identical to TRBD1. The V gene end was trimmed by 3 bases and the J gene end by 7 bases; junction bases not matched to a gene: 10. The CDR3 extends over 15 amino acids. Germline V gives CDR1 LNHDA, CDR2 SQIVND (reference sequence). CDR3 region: CASSIPGTGRNEQYF. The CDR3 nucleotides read TGTGCCAGTAGTATCCCCGGGACAGGGAGAAATGAGCAGTACTTC. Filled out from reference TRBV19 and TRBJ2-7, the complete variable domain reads DGGITQSPKYLFRKEGQNVTLSCEQNLNHDAMYWYRQDPGQGLRLIYYSQIVNDFQKGDIAEGYSVSREKKESFPLTVTSAQKNPTAFYLCASSIPGTGRNEQYFGPGTRLTVT.

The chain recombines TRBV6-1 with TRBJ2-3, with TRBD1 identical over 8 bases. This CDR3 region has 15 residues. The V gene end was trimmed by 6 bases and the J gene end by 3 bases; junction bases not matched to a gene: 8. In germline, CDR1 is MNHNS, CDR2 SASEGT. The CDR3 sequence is CASRLTGGRTDTQYF. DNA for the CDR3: TGTGCCAGCAGACTTACAGGGGGAAGAACAGATACGCAGTATTTT.

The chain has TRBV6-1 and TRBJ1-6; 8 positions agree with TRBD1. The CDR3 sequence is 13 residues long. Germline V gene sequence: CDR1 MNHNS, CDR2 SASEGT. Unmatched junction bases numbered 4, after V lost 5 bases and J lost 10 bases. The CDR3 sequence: CASSRTGQSPLHF. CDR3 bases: TGTGCCAGCAGTCGGACAGGGCAATCACCCCTCCACTTT.